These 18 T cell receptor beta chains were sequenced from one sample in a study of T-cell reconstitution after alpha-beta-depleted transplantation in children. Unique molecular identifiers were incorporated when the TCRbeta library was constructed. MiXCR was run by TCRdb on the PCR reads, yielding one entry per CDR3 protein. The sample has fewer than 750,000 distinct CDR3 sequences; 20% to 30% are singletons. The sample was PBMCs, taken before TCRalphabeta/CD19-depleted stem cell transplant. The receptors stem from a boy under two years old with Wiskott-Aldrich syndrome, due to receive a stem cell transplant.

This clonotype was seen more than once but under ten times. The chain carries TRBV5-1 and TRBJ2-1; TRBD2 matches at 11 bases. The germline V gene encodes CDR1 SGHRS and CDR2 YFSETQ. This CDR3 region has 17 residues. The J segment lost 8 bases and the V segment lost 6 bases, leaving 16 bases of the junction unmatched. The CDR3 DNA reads TGCGCCAGCACCTTACCCCACTTAGCGGGAGGGCCGCATGAGCAGTTCTTC. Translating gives CASTLPHLAGGPHEQFF. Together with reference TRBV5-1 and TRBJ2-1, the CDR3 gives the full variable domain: KAGVTQTPRYLIKTRGQQVTLSCSPISGHRSVSWYQQTPGQGLQFLFEYFSETQRNKGNFPGRFSGRQFSNSRSEMNVSTLELGDSALYLCASTLPHLAGGPHEQFFGPGTRLTVL.

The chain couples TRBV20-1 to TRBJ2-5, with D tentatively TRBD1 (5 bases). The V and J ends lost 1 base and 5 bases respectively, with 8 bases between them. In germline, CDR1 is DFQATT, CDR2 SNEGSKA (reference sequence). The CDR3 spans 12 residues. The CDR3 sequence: CSARGGVETQYF. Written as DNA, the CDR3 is TGCAGTGCTAGAGGGGGCGTCGAGACCCAGTACTTC.

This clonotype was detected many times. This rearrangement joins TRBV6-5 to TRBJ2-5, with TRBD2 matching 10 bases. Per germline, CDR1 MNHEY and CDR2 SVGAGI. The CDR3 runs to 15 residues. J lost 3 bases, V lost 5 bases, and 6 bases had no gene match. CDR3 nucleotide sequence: TGTGCCAGCAGTCCAATCCTAGCGGGAGAAGAGACCCAGTACTTC. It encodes CASSPILAGEETQYF.

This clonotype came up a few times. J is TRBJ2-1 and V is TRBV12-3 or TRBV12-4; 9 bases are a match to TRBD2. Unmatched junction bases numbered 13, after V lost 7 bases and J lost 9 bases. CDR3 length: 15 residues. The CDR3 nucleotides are TGTGCCAGCATCCCGGGGGGACTAGCCTTCTCTGAGCAGTTCTTC. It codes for CASIPGGLAFSEQFF.

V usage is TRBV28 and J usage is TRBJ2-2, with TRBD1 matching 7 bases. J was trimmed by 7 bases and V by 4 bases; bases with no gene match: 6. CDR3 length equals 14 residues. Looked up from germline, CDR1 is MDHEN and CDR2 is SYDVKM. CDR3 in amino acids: CASSSNRGFGELFF. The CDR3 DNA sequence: TGTGCCAGCAGTTCGAACAGGGGTTTCGGGGAGCTGTTTTTT.

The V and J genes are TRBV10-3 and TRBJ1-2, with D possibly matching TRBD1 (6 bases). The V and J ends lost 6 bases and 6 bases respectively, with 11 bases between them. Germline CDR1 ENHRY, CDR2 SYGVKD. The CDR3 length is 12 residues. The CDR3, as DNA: TGTGCCATCAGCACAGGGAAGGATGGCTACACCTTC. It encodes CAISTGKDGYTF.

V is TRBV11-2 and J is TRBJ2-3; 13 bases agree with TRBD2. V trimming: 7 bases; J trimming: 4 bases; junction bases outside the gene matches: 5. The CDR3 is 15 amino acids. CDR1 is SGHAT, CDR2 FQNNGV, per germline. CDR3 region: CASTLTSGRADTQYF. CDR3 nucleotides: TGTGCCAGCACTCTAACTAGCGGGAGGGCAGATACGCAGTATTTT.

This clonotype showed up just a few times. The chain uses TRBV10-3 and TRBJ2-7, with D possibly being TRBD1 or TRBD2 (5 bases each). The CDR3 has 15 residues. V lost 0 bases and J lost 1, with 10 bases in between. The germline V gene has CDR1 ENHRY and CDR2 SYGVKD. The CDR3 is CAISESGDGSYEQYF. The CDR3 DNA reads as TGTGCCATCAGTGAGTCTGGGGACGGATCCTACGAGCAGTACTTC.

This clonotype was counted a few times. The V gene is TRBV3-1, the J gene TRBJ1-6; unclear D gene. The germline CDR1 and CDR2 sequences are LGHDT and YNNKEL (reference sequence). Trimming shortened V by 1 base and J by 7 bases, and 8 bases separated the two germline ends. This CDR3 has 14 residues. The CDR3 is CASSQGGRNSPLHF. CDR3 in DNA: TGTGCCAGCAGCCAAGGGGGTAGGAATTCACCCCTCCACTTT.

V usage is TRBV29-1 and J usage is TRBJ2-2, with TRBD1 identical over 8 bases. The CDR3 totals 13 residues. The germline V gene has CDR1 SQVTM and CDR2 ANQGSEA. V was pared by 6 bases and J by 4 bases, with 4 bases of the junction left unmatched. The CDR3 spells CSVVTGGTGELFF. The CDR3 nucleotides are TGCAGCGTCGTCACAGGGGGCACCGGGGAGCTGTTTTTT.

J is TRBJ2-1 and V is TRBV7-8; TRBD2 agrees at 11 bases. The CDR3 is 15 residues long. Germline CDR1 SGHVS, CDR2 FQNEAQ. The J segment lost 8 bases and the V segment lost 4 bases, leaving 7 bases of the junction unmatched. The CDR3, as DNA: TGTGCCAGCAGCTCCCCGACTAGCGGGACCGATGAGCAGTTCTTC. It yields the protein CASSSPTSGTDEQFF.

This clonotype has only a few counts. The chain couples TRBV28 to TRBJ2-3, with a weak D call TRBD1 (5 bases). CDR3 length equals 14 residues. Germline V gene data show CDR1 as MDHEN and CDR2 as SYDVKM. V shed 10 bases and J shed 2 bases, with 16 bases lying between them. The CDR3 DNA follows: TGTGCCACCTCACACCCAGGGTTCACAGATACGCAGTATTTT. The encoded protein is CATSHPGFTDTQYF.

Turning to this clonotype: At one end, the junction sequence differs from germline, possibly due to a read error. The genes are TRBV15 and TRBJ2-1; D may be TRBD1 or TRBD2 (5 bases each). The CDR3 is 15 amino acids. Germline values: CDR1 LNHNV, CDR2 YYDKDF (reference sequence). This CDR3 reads CATSSGDRDYNDQFF. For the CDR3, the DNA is TGTGCCACCAGCAGTGGAGACAGAGACTACAATGACCAGTTCTTC.

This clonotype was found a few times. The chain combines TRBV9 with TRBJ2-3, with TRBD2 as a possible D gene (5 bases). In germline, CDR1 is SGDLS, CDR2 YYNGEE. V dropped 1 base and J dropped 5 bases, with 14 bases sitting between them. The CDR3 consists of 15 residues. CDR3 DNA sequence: TGTGCCAGCAGCGTACGGACTCTCGGTCTAGATACGCAGTATTTT. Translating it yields CASSVRTLGLDTQYF.

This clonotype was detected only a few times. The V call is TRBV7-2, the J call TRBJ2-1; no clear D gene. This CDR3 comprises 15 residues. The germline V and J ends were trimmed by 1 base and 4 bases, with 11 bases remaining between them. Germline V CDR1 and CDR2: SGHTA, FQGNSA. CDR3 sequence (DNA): TGTGCCAGCAGCTTAGGAACTTTCGCTTACAATGAGCAGTTCTTC. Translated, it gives CASSLGTFAYNEQFF.

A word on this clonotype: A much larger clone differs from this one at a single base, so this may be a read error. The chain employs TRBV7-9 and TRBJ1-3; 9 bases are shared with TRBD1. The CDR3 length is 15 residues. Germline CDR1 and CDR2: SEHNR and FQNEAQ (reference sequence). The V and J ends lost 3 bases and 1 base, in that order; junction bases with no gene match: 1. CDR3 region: CASSFGTGSGNTIYF. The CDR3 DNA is TGTGCCAGCAGCTTCGGGACAGGGTCTGGAAACACCATATATTTT.

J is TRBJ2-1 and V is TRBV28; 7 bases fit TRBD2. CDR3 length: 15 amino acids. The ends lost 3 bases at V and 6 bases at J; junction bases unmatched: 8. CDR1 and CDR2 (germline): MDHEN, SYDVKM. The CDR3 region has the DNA TGTGCCAGCAGTTTCCCGGGACGGGGGGTCAATGAGCAGTTCTTC. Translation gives CASSFPGRGVNEQFF.

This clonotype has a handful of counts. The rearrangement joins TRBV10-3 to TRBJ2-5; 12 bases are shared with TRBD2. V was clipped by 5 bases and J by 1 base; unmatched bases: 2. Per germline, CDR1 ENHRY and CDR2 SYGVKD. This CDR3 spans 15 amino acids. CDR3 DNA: TGTGCCATCAGTCTAGCGGGAGGGGTCCAAGAGACCCAGTACTTC. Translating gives CAISLAGGVQETQYF.